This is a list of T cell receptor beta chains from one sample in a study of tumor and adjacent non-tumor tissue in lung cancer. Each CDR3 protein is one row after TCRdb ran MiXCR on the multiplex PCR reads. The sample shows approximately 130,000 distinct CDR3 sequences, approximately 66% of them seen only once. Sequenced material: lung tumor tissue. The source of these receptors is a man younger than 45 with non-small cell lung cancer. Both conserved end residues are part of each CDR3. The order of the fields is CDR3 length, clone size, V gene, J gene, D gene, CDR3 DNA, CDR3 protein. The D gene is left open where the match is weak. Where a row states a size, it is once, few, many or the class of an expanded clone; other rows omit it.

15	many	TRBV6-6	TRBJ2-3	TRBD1	TGTGCCAGCACCAACTGGGACAGGGGCACAGATACGCAGTATTTT	CASTNWDRGTDTQYF
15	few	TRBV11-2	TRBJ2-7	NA	TGTGCCAGCAGTTCCCGACAGGCCAGCTCCTACGAGCAGTACTTC	CASSSRQASSYEQYF
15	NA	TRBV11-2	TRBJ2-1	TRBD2	TGTACCACCAGCTTTATTGCGGGAGGGAATAATGGGCAGCTCTTC	CTTSFIAGGNNGQLF
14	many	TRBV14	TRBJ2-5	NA	TGTGCCAGCAGCCAACTAACAGGAAAAGAGACCCAGTACTTC	CASSQLTGKETQYF
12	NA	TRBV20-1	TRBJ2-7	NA	TGCAGTGTCTGGACAGCCACCTACGAGCGGTACTTC	CSVWTATYERYF
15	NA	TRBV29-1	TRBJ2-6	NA	TGTAGCGTTGAAGTTTGGAGCTCTGGGGCCAACATCCTGACTTTC	CSVEVWSSGANILTF
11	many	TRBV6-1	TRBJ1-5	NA	TGTGCCAGCAGATTAGGACAGCCCCAGCATTTT	CASRLGQPQHF
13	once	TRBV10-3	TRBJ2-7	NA	TGTGCCATCATTACGGCCCCCGATCGCGAGCAGTACTTC	CAIITAPDREQYF
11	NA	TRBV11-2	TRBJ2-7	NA	TGTGCCAGTAGCTCTTACTACGAGCAGTACTTC	CASSSYYEQYF
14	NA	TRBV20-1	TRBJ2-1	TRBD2	TGCAATGCTAGACAAGCGGGAGACTTTAATGAGCTGTTCTTC	CNARQAGDFNELFF
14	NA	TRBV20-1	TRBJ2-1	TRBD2	TGCAGAGCTAGAGGGACTAGGCACCAAAATGAGCAGTTCTTC	CRARGTRHQNEQFF
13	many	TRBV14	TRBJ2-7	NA	TGTGCCAGCAGCCAAGACCTCTCCTACGAGCAGTACTTC	CASSQDLSYEQYF
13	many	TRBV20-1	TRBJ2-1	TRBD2	TGCAGTGCCGTGCAAGCGGGAGGGAATGAGCAGTTCTTC	CSAVQAGGNEQFF
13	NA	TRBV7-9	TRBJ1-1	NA	TGTGCCAGCAGCCTGTCCAGGAACACTGAAGCTTTCTTT	CASSLSRNTEAFF
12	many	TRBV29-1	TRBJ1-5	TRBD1	TGCAGCGTTGTGCAGGGGGATCAGCCCCAGCATTTT	CSVVQGDQPQHF
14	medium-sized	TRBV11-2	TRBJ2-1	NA	TGTGCCAGCAATCTGGAAAGGGCCAACAATGAGCAGTTCTTC	CASNLERANNEQFF
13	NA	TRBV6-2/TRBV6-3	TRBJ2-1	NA	TGTGCCAGTAGGACTAACGAAGTCGGTAAGCAGTTCTTC	CASRTNEVGKQFF
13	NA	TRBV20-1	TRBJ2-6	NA	TGCAGTGCTACTAGCTGTGGGGCCAACGTCCTCACTTTC	CSATSCGANVLTF
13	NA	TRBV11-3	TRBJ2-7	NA	TGTGCCACCCAGTGGGAGTGCTCCTACGAGCAGTACTTC	CATQWECSYEQYF
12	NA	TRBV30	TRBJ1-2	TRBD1	TGTGCCGGAACAGGGGCGGATTACGGCTACACCTTC	CAGTGADYGYTF
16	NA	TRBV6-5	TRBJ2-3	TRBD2	TGTGCCAGCAGCAGTAGGGGAGGGAGAGGGACTCGTACGCAGTATTTT	CASSSRGGRGTRTQYF
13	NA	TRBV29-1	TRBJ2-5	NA	TGCAGCGTGGTCCAGACTGGCGCAGAGACCCAGTACTTC	CSVVQTGAETQYF
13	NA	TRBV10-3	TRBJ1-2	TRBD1	TGTGCCATCACCCAGGGACAGGGGAATGGCTACACCTTC	CAITQGQGNGYTF
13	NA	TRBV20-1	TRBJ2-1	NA	TGCAGTGCGAGCGAGTCCACCTACGATGAGCAGTTCTTC	CSASESTYDEQFF
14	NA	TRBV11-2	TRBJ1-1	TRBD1	TGTGCCGGTAGCTTAGATGACAGGGCCGCTGAAGCTTTCTTT	CAGSLDDRAAEAFF
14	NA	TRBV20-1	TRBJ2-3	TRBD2	TGCAGTGCCATGGCTAGCGGGAGGCCGGATACGCAGTATTTT	CSAMASGRPDTQYF
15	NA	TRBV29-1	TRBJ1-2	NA	TGTAGCGTTGAAAACGACGAGGGAGCTAACTATGGCTACACCTTC	CSVENDEGANYGYTF
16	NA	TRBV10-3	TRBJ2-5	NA	TGTGCCATCAGAGGTCTTAGGGGGGCCGGCCAAGAGGCCCAGTACTTC	CAIRGLRGAGQEAQYF
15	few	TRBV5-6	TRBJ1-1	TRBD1	TGTGCCAGCAGCCCGTTACAGGGGGCCGACACTGAAGCTTTCTTT	CASSPLQGADTEAFF
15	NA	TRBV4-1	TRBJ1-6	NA	TGCACCAGCAGCCAAGTTCCACGGAGGAAGTCACCCCTCCACTTC	CTSSQVPRRKSPLHF
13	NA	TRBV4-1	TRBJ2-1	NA	TGCGCCAGCAGCCAAGAGGCAATGAATCAGCAGTTCTTC	CASSQEAMNQQFF
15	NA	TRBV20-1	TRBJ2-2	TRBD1	TGCATTGCTACAAGTGACAGGGAGAGGACCGGGGAGCTGTTTTTT	CIATSDRERTGELFF
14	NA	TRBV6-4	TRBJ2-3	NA	TGTGCCAGCAGTGACTCGTGGAGCATAGATACGCAGTATTTT	CASSDSWSIDTQYF
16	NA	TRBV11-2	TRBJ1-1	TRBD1	TGTGCCATCGGCCTGACAGGGAGGGGCGGGAACACTGAAGCTTTCTTT	CAIGLTGRGGNTEAFF
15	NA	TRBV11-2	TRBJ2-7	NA	TGTACCAGCAGCTTAGAGGGGAACGGCTCCTACGAGCAGTACTTC	CTSSLEGNGSYEQYF
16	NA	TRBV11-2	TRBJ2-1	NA	TGTGCCAGCAGCTTATATGCTAGCGCGACCTACAAGGAGCGGTTCTTC	CASSLYASATYKERFF
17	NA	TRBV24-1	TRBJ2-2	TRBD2	TGTGCCACCAGTGATTCCACTCGACTAGCGCGGCCCGGGGAGCTGTTTTTT	CATSDSTRLARPGELFF
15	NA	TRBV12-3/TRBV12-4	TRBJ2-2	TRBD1	TGTGCCAGCATTAGGACAGGGAGGATAACCGGGGAGCTGTTTTTT	CASIRTGRITGELFF
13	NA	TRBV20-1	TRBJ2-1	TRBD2	TGCAGTGCCGCGGGAGTAGCGGGCAATGAGCAGTTCTTC	CSAAGVAGNEQFF
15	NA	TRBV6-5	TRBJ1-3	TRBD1	TGTGCCAGTGGTTACTTGCAGGGGGCTGGAAACACCATATATTTT	CASGYLQGAGNTIYF
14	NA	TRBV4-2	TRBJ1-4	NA	TGTGCCAGCAGCCAAGATAAACAGGAGGGAAAACTGTTTTTT	CASSQDKQEGKLFF
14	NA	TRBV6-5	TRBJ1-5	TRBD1	TGTGTCAGGAGGAACGGACAGGGGGATCAGCCCCAGCATTTT	CVRRNGQGDQPQHF
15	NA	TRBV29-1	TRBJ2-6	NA	TGCAGCATTGAACTTTGGAGCTCTGGGGCCAACGTCCTGACTTTC	CSIELWSSGANVLTF
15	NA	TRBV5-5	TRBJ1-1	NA	TGTGCCAGCAGCTTGGCCATAATCATGAACACCGAAGCTTTCTTT	CASSLAIIMNTEAFF
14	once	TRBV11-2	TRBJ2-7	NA	TGTGCCAGCAGCATATCGGGGCAAACCTACGAGCAGTACTTC	CASSISGQTYEQYF
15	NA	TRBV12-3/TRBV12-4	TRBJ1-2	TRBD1	TGTGCCAGCAATTTGGGACAGTTATTGAACTATGGCTACACCTTC	CASNLGQLLNYGYTF
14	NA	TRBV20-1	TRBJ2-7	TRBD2	TGCAGTGCTAGAGATCCAGCGGGAGACTACGAGCAGTACTTC	CSARDPAGDYEQYF
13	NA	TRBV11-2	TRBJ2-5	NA	TGTGCCAGCAGATTTAATATCCAAGAGATCCAGTACTTC	CASRFNIQEIQYF
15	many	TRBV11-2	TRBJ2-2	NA	TGTGCCAGCAGCTTAGGAGGGGCGCGGACCGGGGAGCTGTTTTTT	CASSLGGARTGELFF
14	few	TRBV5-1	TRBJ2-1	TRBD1	TGCGCCAGCAGCCCAGGGGGCGCGAACAATGAGCAGTTCTTC	CASSPGGANNEQFF
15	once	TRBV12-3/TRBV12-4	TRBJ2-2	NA	TGTGCCAGCAGCCCGGACTACGCGAACGCCGGGGAGCTGTTTTTT	CASSPDYANAGELFF
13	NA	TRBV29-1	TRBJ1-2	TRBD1	TGCAGTGTGGGACAGGGTGGACCCCGGGGCTACACCTTC	CSVGQGGPRGYTF